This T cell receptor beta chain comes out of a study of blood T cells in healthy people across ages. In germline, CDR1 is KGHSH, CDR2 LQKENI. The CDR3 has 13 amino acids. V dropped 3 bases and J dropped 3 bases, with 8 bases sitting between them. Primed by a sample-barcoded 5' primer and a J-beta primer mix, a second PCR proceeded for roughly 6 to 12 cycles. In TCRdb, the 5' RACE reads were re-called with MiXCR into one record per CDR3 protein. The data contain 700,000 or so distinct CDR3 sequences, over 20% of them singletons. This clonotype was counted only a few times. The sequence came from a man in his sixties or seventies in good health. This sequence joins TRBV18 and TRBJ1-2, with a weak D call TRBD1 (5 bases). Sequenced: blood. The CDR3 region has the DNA TGTGCCAGCTCACCGGACAAATACTATGGCTACACCTTC. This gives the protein CASSPDKYYGYTF.